The 12 T cell receptor beta chains below come from one sample, sequenced in a study of graft-versus-host responses after intestinal transplantation. Antigen specificity for these receptors is unknown. Clones were read by immunoSEQ multiplex PCR, and TCRdb kept only the in-frame ones, dropping some. Of around 40,000 clones listed, around 95% are singletons. The sample was unstimulated CD8+ T cells sorted from spleen or lymph node cells, taken before transplant. The receptors here all came from a human donor who was the organ donor for an intestinal transplant.

The chain joins TRBV27 to TRBJ2-3, with D unclear. This CDR3 contains 13 residues. Germline V lookup: CDR1 MNHEY, CDR2 SMNVEV (reference sequence). Trimming left V 8 bases short and J 0 bases short, with 9 bases between. Here the CDR3 reads CASLDGSTDTQYF. As DNA, the CDR3 is TGTGCCAGCCTGGACGGGAGCACAGATACGCAGTATTTT.

The chain carries TRBV27 and TRBJ2-7; 10 bases line up with TRBD1. After removal of 3 bases from V and 3 bases from J, the junction contained 2 bases not matched to a gene. Germline V gene lookup returns CDR1 MNHEY and CDR2 SMNVEV (reference sequence). There are 14 residues in the CDR3. CDR3 sequence (DNA): TGTGCCAGCAGTTTTCGGGACAGGGGCTACGAGCAGTACTTC. This codes for CASSFRDRGYEQYF.

The rearrangement uses TRBV5-1 and TRBJ1-1; 7 bases are a match to TRBD1. Losses at the gene ends were 1 base for V and 3 bases for J; bases not matched to a gene: 9. The CDR3 is 16 residues long. Germline loops: CDR1 SGHRS, CDR2 YFSETQ. DNA of the CDR3: TGCGCCAGCAGCTTGCCCTTTACAGGGGTGGACACTGAAGCTTTCTTT. Protein: CASSLPFTGVDTEAFF.

The V and J genes are TRBV27 and TRBJ2-7, with TRBD2 identical over 11 bases. This CDR3 region has 16 residues. Germline trimming cut 2 bases from V and 0 bases from J; bases unmatched to any gene: 3. Germline loops: CDR1 MNHEY, CDR2 SMNVEV (reference sequence). The CDR3 sequence: CASSLDGLAGSYEQYF. In DNA, the CDR3 is TGTGCCAGCAGTTTAGATGGACTAGCGGGCTCCTACGAGCAGTACTTC.

The chain links TRBV4-3 to TRBJ2-2, with 7 bases matching TRBD1. The length of the CDR3 is 16 residues. With 1 base clipped from V and 7 bases from J, the junction kept 9 bases outside the gene matches. Germline CDR1 is LGHNA and CDR2 is YSLEER. The chain's CDR3 is CASSQVRQGWCGELFF. The DNA for the CDR3 is TGCGCCAGCAGCCAAGTCAGACAGGGATGGTGCGGGGAGCTGTTTTTT.

Worth noting for this clone: Germline and junction disagree at one end, which may indicate a read error. The same CDR3 arises from other DNA sequences in this sample as well. The rearrangement uses TRBV7-8 and TRBJ2-5; 7 bases match TRBD2. Germline values: CDR1 SGHVS, CDR2 FQNEAQ. The CDR3 consists of 16 residues. The CDR3 reads CASSLTYWGGQETQYF. The CDR3 nucleotides are TGCGCCAGCAGCCTCACCTACTGGGGGGGTCAAGAGACCCAGTACTTC.

The rearrangement links TRBV9 to TRBJ2-1; 10 positions match TRBD2. This CDR3 has 16 amino acids. Germline CDR1 and CDR2: SGDLS and YYNGEE. J lost 3 bases, V lost 0 bases, and 3 bases had no gene match. CDR3 coding DNA: TGTGCCAGCAGCGTAGGAAAGCGGGGGGGCTACAATGAGCAGTTCTTC. Its protein product is CASSVGKRGGYNEQFF.

This clone has only one observation. This chain connects TRBV9 to TRBJ2-1; D is undetermined. Germline V lookup: CDR1 SGDLS, CDR2 YYNGEE. This CDR3 is built from 12 residues. V lost 0 bases and J 7 bases, leaving 5 bases between the germline ends. As DNA, the CDR3 is TGTGCCAGCAGCGTAGGAGTGAATGAGCAGTTCTTC. Its protein is CASSVGVNEQFF.

The CDR3 DNA sequence: TGTGCCAGCAGCTTGACAGGGGGGTGGCGGGGCTACACCTTC. The encoded protein is CASSLTGGWRGYTF. The chain is built from TRBV5-4 and TRBJ1-2, with 8 bases matching TRBD1. The junction had 7 bases not matched to a gene; V was cut back by 1 base and J by 8 bases. Germline CDR1 SGHNT, CDR2 YYREEE (reference sequence). The CDR3 loop spans 14 amino acids.

The rearrangement joins TRBV4-3 to TRBJ1-6; 7 bases map to TRBD1. Germline-derived CDR1 and CDR2 are LGHNA and YSLEER. V lost 0 bases, J lost 9 bases, and 8 bases stayed unmatched. The CDR3 loop spans 16 amino acids. The DNA of the CDR3 is TGCGCCAGCAGCCAAGATAGGGACAGCGTCGCTTCACCCCTCCACTTT. Translated, it gives CASSQDRDSVASPLHF.

The rearrangement links TRBV11-1 to TRBJ2-5; 11 nucleotides match TRBD1. The CDR3 has 15 residues. Unmatched junction bases numbered 7, after V lost 5 bases and J lost 5 bases. CDR1 and CDR2 (germline): SGHAT, FQDESV (reference sequence). The CDR3: CASSRRTGGVETQYF. CDR3 sequence (DNA): TGTGCCAGCAGCAGACGGACAGGGGGCGTTGAGACCCAGTACTTC.

This chain uses TRBV6-1 with TRBJ2-7; D possibly matches TRBD1 or TRBD2 (5 bases each). Per the germline V gene, CDR1 is MNHNS and CDR2 is SASEGT. The CDR3 is 17 amino acids. V lost 2 bases, J lost 0 bases, and 17 bases lay in between. CDR3 amino acids: CASSEYGGQGFSYEQYF. Here the CDR3 DNA reads TGTGCCAGCAGTGAATACGGCGGGCAGGGATTCTCCTACGAGCAGTACTTC.